The clone carrying this T cell receptor (beta chain) was counted at least ten times. The antigen remains unidentified. These data belong to a study of spatial heterogeneity in lung cancer. At the level of the study: TCR and UMI combinations that were unique each appeared, on average, more than ten times in raw reads.

Documented time point: sample taken at primary tumor resection. Whole RNA from tumor, nontumor lung or frozen PBMC was sequenced unsorted. Donors were roughly 70 untreated early-stage non-small cell lung cancer patients. Deletions cut 6 bases from V and 0 bases from J, with 15 bases between. The length of the CDR3 is 15 residues. Germline V gives CDR1 SQVTM, CDR2 ANQGSEA. Whole-study findings and limits: Blood showed ubiquitous tumor TCRs more often at resection than at routine follow-up.

TCRdb reanalysed the 5' RACE reads using MiXCR and keeps one entry per CDR3 protein. Seen here are about 95,000 distinct CDR3 sequences, 7% to 9% observed once, and the top ten hold 6.9%. The source was PBMCs, collected at surgery. The chain joins TRBV29-1 to TRBJ1-5, with unresolved D. This sequence originates from a male donor with early-stage non-small cell lung cancer. The CDR3 region has the DNA TGCAGCGTCCCCGCTGACGGATATAGCAATCAGCCCCAGCATTTT. Protein sequence: CSVPADGYSNQPQHF.